These 6 T cell receptor beta chains came from one sample sequenced in a study of T cell responses to AZD1222 COVID-19 vaccine. Libraries were prepared by immunoSEQ multiplex PCR; TCRdb keeps only in-frame clonotypes and omits some of them. The sample shows about 27,000 clones, about 90% of them seen only once. The material sequenced was peripheral blood, taken 28 days after the second AZD1222 dose. All receptors come from an adult who received the AZD1222 COVID-19 vaccine.

The rearrangement links TRBV10-1 to TRBJ2-3; D tentatively reads TRBD1 or TRBD2 (6 bases each). The CDR3 extends over 14 amino acids. Deletions cut 3 bases from V and 4 bases from J, with 11 bases between. Germline-derived CDR1 and CDR2 are WNHNN and SYGVQD (reference sequence). The CDR3 reads CASSEPRGPDTQYF. The CDR3 nucleotides read TGCGCCAGCAGTGAACCCCGGGGGCCAGATACGCAGTATTTT.

This clone appeared a single time. The rearrangement links TRBV5-1 to TRBJ2-7; D might be TRBD2 (7 bases). Deletions cut 4 bases from V and 0 bases from J, with 17 bases between. Germline V gene sequence: CDR1 SGHRS, CDR2 YFSETQ. The CDR3 has 16 residues. This CDR3 reads CASSQLAGASSYEQYF. The CDR3 DNA follows: TGCGCCAGCAGCCAGCTCGCGGGGGCCAGCTCCTACGAGCAGTACTTC. The full variable domain, completed using reference TRBV5-1 and TRBJ2-7, is KAGVTQTPRYLIKTRGQQVTLSCSPISGHRSVSWYQQTPGQGLQFLFEYFSETQRNKGNFPGRFSGRQFSNSRSEMNVSTLELGDSALYLCASSQLAGASSYEQYFGPGTRLTVT.

Only a few counts were recorded for this clone. The V gene is TRBV6-5, the J gene TRBJ1-1; no reliable D call. With 0 bases removed from V and 3 bases from J, the gap between germline ends came to 11 bases. Germline CDR1 reads MNHEY; CDR2 reads SVGAGI. CDR3 length equals 15 residues. CDR3 in DNA: TGTGCCAGCAGTTACTCGATAACGGGCGACACTGAAGCTTTCTTT. As protein: CASSYSITGDTEAFF.

V and J are TRBV15 and TRBJ2-2, with 13 bases aligning to TRBD2. The CDR3 contains 17 residues. Germline V gene sequence: CDR1 LNHNV, CDR2 YYDKDF (reference sequence). The ends lost 1 base at V and 7 bases at J; junction bases unmatched: 6. The CDR3 coding sequence is TGTGCCACCAGCAGAGCCTCCGGACTAGCGGGAGTCGGGGAGCTGTTTTTT. Its translation is CATSRASGLAGVGELFF.

The chain employs TRBV15 and TRBJ1-4; no reliable D call. This CDR3 region has 14 residues. Germline values: CDR1 LNHNV, CDR2 YYDKDF (reference sequence). V lost 0 bases to trimming and J lost 2 bases, with 4 bases between them. CDR3 residues: CATSRDLTNEKLFF. The CDR3 nucleotides read TGTGCCACCAGCAGAGATCTCACTAATGAAAAACTGTTTTTT.

This sequence joins TRBV2 and TRBJ1-1; 10 bases are shared with TRBD1. The CDR3 loop spans 14 amino acids. Unmatched junction bases numbered 4, after V lost 5 bases and J lost 4 bases. CDR1 and CDR2 (germline): SNHLY, FYNNEI. For the CDR3, the DNA is TGTGCCAGCAGTCGACAGGGGGCCGTCACTGAAGCTTTCTTT. Protein sequence: CASSRQGAVTEAFF.